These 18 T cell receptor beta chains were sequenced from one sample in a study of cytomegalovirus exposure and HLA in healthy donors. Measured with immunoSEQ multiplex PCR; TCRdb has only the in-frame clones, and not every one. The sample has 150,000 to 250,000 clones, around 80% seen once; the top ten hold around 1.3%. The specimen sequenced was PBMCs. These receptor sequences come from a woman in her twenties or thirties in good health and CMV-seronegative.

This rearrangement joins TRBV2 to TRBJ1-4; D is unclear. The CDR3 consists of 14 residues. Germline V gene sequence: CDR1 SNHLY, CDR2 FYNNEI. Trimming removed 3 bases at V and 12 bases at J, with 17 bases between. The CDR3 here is CASSDRRAGRELFF. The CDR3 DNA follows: TGTGCCAGCAGTGACAGGAGGGCAGGACGCGAACTGTTTTTT.

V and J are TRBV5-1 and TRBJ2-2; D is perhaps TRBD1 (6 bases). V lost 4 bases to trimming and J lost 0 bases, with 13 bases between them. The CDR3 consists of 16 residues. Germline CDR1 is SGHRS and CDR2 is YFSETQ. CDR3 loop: CASSIQGTSNTGELFF. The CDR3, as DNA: TGCGCCAGCAGCATACAGGGCACATCGAACACCGGGGAGCTGTTTTTT.

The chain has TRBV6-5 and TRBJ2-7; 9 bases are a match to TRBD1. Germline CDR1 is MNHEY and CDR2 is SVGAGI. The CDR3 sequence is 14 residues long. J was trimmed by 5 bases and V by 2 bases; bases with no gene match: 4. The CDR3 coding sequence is TGTGCCAGCAGTTACGGGACAGGGATCCACGAGCAGTACTTC. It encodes CASSYGTGIHEQYF.

DNA of the CDR3: TGTGCCAGCATCCACCCCGTGAGGCTAGCGGGAGATCTGGCGTACTTC. It codes for CASIHPVRLAGDLAYF. The chain is built from TRBV28 and TRBJ2-7, with 10 bases aligning to TRBD2. The junction had 21 bases not matched to a gene; V was cut back by 7 bases and J by 12 bases. Per the germline V gene, CDR1 is MDHEN and CDR2 is SYDVKM. This CDR3 is built from 16 residues.

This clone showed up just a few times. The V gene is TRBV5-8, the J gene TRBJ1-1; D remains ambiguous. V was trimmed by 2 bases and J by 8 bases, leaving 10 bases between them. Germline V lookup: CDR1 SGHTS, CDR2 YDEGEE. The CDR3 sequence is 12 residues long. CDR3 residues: CASSFPTGEAFF. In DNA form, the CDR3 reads TGTGCCAGCAGCTTCCCGACGGGGGAAGCTTTCTTT.

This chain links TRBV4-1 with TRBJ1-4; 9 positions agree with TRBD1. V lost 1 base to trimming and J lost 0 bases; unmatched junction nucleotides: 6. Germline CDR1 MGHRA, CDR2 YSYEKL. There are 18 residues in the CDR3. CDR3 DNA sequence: TGCGCCAGCAGCCAAGGGGGACAGGGACCTACAACTAATGAAAAACTGTTTTTT. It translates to CASSQGGQGPTTNEKLFF.

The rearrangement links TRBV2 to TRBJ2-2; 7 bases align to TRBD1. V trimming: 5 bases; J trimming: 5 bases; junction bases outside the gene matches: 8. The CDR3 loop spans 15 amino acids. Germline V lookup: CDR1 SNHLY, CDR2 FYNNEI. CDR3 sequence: CASSRQGSGTGELFF. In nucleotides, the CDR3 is TGTGCCAGCAGTCGACAGGGCTCGGGAACCGGGGAGCTGTTTTTT. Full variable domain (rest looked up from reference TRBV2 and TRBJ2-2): EPEVTQTPSHQVTQMGQEVILRCVPISNHLYFYWYRQILGQKVEFLVSFYNNEISEKSEIFDDQFSVERPDGSNFTLKIRSTKLEDSAMYFCASSRQGSGTGELFFGEGSRLTVL.

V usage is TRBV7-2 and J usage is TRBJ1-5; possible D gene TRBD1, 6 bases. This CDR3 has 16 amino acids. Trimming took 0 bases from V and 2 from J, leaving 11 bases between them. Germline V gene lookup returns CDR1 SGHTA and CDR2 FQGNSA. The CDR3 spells CASSLARWGRNQPQHF. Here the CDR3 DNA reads TGTGCCAGCAGCTTAGCGCGGTGGGGGCGCAATCAGCCCCAGCATTTT.

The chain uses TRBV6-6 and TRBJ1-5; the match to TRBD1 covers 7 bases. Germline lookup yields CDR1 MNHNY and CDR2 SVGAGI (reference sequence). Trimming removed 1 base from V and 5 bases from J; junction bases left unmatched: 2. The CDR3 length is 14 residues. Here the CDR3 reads CASSYFTGDQPQHF. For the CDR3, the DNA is TGTGCCAGCAGTTACTTTACAGGGGATCAGCCCCAGCATTTT.

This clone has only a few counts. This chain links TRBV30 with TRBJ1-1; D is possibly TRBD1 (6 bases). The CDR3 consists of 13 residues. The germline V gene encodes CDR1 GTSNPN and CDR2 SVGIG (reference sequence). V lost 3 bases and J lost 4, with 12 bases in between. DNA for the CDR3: TGTGCCTGGAGGATCGGACAGATCACTGAAGCTTTCTTT. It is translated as CAWRIGQITEAFF.

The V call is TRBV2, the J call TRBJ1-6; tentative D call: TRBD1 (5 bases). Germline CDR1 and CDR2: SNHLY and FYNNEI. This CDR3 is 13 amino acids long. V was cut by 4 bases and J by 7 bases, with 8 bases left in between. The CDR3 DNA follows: TGTGCCAGCAGTGGACAGTGGAATTCACCCCTCCACTTT. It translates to CASSGQWNSPLHF.

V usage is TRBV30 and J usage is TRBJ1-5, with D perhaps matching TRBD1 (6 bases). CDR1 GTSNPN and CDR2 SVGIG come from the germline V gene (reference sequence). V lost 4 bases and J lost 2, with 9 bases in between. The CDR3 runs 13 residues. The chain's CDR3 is CAWTAGGNQPQHF. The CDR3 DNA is TGTGCCTGGACTGCAGGGGGCAATCAGCCCCAGCATTTT.

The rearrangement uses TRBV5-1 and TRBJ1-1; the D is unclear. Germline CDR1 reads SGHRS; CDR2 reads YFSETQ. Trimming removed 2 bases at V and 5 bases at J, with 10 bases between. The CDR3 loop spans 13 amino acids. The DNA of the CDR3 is TGCGCCAGCAGCTTAGAATGGAGTACTGAAGCTTTCTTT. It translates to CASSLEWSTEAFF. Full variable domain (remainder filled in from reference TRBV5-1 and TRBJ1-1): KAGVTQTPRYLIKTRGQQVTLSCSPISGHRSVSWYQQTPGQGLQFLFEYFSETQRNKGNFPGRFSGRQFSNSRSEMNVSTLELGDSALYLCASSLEWSTEAFFGQGTRLTVV.

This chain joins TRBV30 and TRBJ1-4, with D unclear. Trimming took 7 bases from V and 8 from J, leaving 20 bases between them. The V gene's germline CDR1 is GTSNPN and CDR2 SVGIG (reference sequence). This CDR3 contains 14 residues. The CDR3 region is CASEIAGPGEKLFF. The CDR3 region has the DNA TGTGCCTCGGAAATCGCGGGCCCGGGCGAAAAACTGTTTTTT.

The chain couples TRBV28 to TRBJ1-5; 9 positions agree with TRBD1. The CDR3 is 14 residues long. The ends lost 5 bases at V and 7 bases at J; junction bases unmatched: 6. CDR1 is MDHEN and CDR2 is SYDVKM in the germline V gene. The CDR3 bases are TGTGCCAGCAGTGCCGGGACAGGGAGACAGCCCCAGCATTTT. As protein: CASSAGTGRQPQHF.

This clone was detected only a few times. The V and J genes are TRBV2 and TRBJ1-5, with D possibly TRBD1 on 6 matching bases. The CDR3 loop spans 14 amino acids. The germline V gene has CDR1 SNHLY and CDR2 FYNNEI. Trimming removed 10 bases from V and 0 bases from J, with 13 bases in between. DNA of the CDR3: TGTGCCACCTCAGGACAGAATAGCAATCAGCCCCAGCATTTT. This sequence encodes CATSGQNSNQPQHF.

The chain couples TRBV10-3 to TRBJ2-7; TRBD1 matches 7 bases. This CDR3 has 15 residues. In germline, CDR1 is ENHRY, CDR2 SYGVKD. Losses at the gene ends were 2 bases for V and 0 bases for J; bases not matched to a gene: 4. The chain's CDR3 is CAISEGDSGSYEQYF. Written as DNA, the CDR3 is TGTGCCATCAGTGAGGGGGACAGCGGCTCCTACGAGCAGTACTTC.

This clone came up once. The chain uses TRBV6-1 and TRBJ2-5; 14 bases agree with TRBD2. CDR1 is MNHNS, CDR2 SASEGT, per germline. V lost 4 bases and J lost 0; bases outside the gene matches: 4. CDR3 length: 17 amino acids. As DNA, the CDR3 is TGTGCCAGCAGTGGTAGGACTAGCGGGGGGTACCAAGAGACCCAGTACTTC. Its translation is CASSGRTSGGYQETQYF.